This is a list of T cell receptor beta chains from one sample in a study of T cells expressing NK-cell markers. TCRdb re-analyzed the 5' RACE reads; it lists each CDR3 protein once, without DNA. The sample's table shows more than 90,000 distinct CDR3 sequences. The sequencing sample was made of blood T cells: a sorted CD56 or NKG2C T cell subset, CD4+ or CD8+ T cells, or bulk PBMC T cells (not recorded which). These receptors all stem from a woman aged 18-69 years in good health. Both conserved end residues are part of each CDR3.

>TRBJ1-2|TRBV12-3/TRBV12-4
CASSLEAYYGYTF
>TRBJ2-1|TRBV7-3
CASSLGGLAPYNEQFF
>TRBJ2-5|TRBV9
CASTPEGRSETQYF
>TRBJ2-3|TRBV11-3
CASSQTSGWTDTQYF
>TRBJ2-3|TRBV6-1
CASKGTESTDTQYF
>TRBJ2-1|TRBV24-1
CATSPGQGYNEQFF
>TRBJ2-5|TRBV28
CASSPMGHTSGETQYF
>TRBJ2-1|TRBV20-1
CSALGTSAYNEQFF
>TRBJ2-5|TRBV25-1
CASRPHGQSQETQYF
>TRBJ1-2|TRBV5-1
CASSLSGTGDYGYTF
>TRBJ2-1|TRBV15
CATSREAGSYNEQFF
>TRBJ2-3|TRBV7-2
CASSLSWPVTSTDTQYF
>TRBJ2-5|TRBV3-1
CASSSLTGLETQYF
>TRBJ2-7|TRBV4-1
CASSQGPTSGSYEQYF
>TRBJ2-5|TRBV12-3/TRBV12-4
CASSFLTGGAGETQYF
>TRBJ2-2|TRBV30
CAWRARRGESTGELFF
>TRBJ2-1|TRBV6-5
CASSYVAGLYNEQFF
>TRBJ1-1|TRBV9
CASSVGLNPEAFF
>TRBJ2-5|TRBV25-1
CASSAEIRDKETQYF
>TRBJ2-7|TRBV28
CASSFGDGVFYEQYF
>TRBJ1-2|TRBV9
CASSRQAYGYTF
>TRBJ2-1|TRBV4-3
CASSQDRGSNEQFF
>TRBJ1-1|TRBV7-2
CASSPISGTNTEVFF
>TRBJ2-1|TRBV20-1
CSAFDKSSYNEQFF
>TRBJ2-5|TRBV4-3
CASSQGGTGDPQETQYF
>TRBJ2-3|TRBV20-1
CSARGYAPAGARTDTQYF
>TRBJ1-2|TRBV7-9
CASSPEVEIPPHYGYTF
>TRBJ2-7|TRBV12-3/TRBV12-4
CASSRPARQYEQYF
>TRBJ1-5|TRBV30
CAWSPLGSQPQHF
>TRBJ1-5|TRBV5-6
CASSLRTADSNQPQHF
>TRBJ2-3|TRBV4-3
CASSQDHSGKDTQYF
>TRBJ1-1|TRBV7-9
CASSLENDRAFF
>TRBJ2-3|TRBV11-2
CASSLSTGTDTDTQYF
>TRBJ2-5|TRBV28
CASKRPRTHLETQYF
>TRBJ2-5|TRBV29-1
CSVDHWESETQYF
>TRBJ2-7|TRBV27
CASSGAGLAGYEQYF
>TRBJ1-2|TRBV29-1
CSDLGVLGYGYTF
>TRBJ2-7|TRBV20-1
CSAIGVDAYEQYF
>TRBJ2-5|TRBV4-3
CASSQGAGNQETQYF
>TRBJ2-1|TRBV4-3
CASSQEQGNEQFF
>TRBJ2-3|TRBV4-3
CASSVGASGSADTQYF
>TRBJ2-1|TRBV30
CAWSLGAAYNEQFF
>TRBJ2-5|TRBV9
CASRPGLAGGETQYF
>TRBJ2-6|TRBV4-3
CASSPLRAPYSGANVLTF
>TRBJ2-5|TRBV6-5
CASRLPTGGLQETQYF
>TRBJ2-1|TRBV27
CASSWGGAYNEQFF
>TRBJ2-3|TRBV5-4
CASSPGVAGSDTQYF
>TRBJ2-7|TRBV27
CASRSGGEQYF
>TRBJ2-1|TRBV30
CAWSDRRGEQFF
>TRBJ2-1|TRBV11-1
CASSWTSGGASYNEQFF